The clone carrying this T cell receptor (beta chain) was picked up one time. No antigen is known for it. The sample is drawn from a study of post-analysis software for immune sequencing data. Study-level points and caveats: Four or five TRBV segments occurring more often in patients than controls included TRBV5-6, TRBV5-1 and TRBV20-1.

Built from TCR beta cDNA, the libraries had unique molecular identifiers in them. About 500,000 cDNA molecules were obtained per 1 to 10 million input T cells. One entry per CDR3 protein results from TCRdb running MiXCR on the PCR reads. The table lists 700,000 to 900,000 distinct CDR3 sequences, under 60% of them singletons. This CDR3 spans 14 amino acids. V was pared by 8 bases and J by 1 base, with 12 bases between. What was sequenced was blood. This sequence originates from a girl aged 5 to 17 with multiple sclerosis. The genes are TRBV12-3 or TRBV12-4 and TRBJ1-5; D gene uncertain. CDR3 protein: CASAPTESNQPQHF. CDR3 coding DNA: TGTGCCAGCGCCCCGACGGAAAGCAATCAGCCCCAGCATTTT.